This T cell receptor beta chain came from a study of T cell responses to AZD1222 COVID-19 vaccine. Profiling relied on immunoSEQ multiplex PCR, and the TCRdb table lists in-frame clones only, not all of them. The sample has 120,000 or so clones, roughly nine tenths seen once. Trimming cost V 6 bases and J 7 bases; bases outside gene matches: 10. The CDR3 length is 14 residues. Germline CDR1 is MDHEN and CDR2 is SYDVKM. The chain links TRBV28 to TRBJ2-3, with 7 bases aligning to TRBD2. This TCR was recovered from an adult in good health. This specimen consisted of peripheral blood, obtained on day 0 of AZD1222 vaccination. Here the CDR3 DNA reads TGTGCCAGCAGCTTGGGGAGGGGTTTGAATACGCAGTATTTT. It codes for CASSLGRGLNTQYF.